This TCR beta chain was captured in a study of beta chain features in type 1 diabetes. Whole-study results and caveats: VDJ junctions from type 1 diabetes patients carried fewer insertions and larger deletions. For patients, the naive, central memory and Treg TCRB repertoires appeared more alike than for healthy donors. TCRB CDR3s from Type 1 diabetes patients were moderately but significantly shorter in all four CD4+ subsets.

The CDR3 is 11 residues long. Germline CDR1 and CDR2: MGHDK and SYGVNS. The V end lost 3 bases, the J end lost 12 bases, and 9 bases lay between the germline ends. The authors sorted CD4+ naive, central memory, regulatory and stem cell-like memory cells via CD45RO/CCR7/CD25/CD127/CD95/CD27. Since all of the isolated RNA was reverse transcribed, expressed TCRB transcripts were what got sequenced. Deep immunoSEQ sequencing covered naive, central memory and regulatory T cell samples. Data came from immunoSEQ multiplex PCR; TCRdb stores just in-frame clones and leaves some out. This table has approximately 250,000 clones, 16% appearing once. As regards this clone: Its specificity is unknown.

The receptor's source is a man aged 25-45 years with type 1 diabetes. Sequenced input: naive CD4+ T cells from blood. The chain couples TRBV25-1 to TRBJ2-1; D is undetermined. The CDR3 region is CASSESVAQFF. In nucleotides, the CDR3 is TGTGCCAGCAGTGAGTCCGTGGCGCAGTTCTTC.